These 18 T cell receptor beta chains originate from one sample sequenced in a study of blood T cell repertoires in COVID-19. Libraries were prepared by immunoSEQ multiplex PCR; TCRdb keeps only in-frame clonotypes and omits some of them. The repertoire holds some 65,000 clones, with roughly 80% as singletons. Material: peripheral blood. These receptors originate from a woman in her seventies with acute or convalescent COVID-19.

The genes are TRBV7-9 and TRBJ2-3, with a possible D match to TRBD1 (6 bases). The length of the CDR3 is 14 residues. Per the germline V gene, CDR1 is SEHNR and CDR2 is FQNEAQ (reference sequence). Trimming pared 1 base from V and 5 bases from J, leaving 10 bases between. CDR3 in amino acids: CASSLEQGVDTQYF. The DNA of the CDR3 is TGTGCCAGCAGCTTAGAACAGGGAGTAGATACGCAGTATTTT.

The V and J genes are TRBV4-2 and TRBJ1-4, with D hard to call. This CDR3 region has 16 residues. Germline V gene lookup returns CDR1 LGHNA and CDR2 YNFKEQ. V dropped 6 bases and J dropped 3 bases, with 17 bases sitting between them. CDR3 residues: CASSRNSGGSNEKLFF. As DNA, the CDR3 is TGTGCCAGCAGTCGGAACTCGGGAGGATCTAATGAAAAACTGTTTTTT.

The chain links TRBV11-3 to TRBJ2-7; D perhaps matches TRBD1 (5 bases). V was shortened by 9 bases and J by 2 bases, with 26 bases between the two germline ends. The CDR3 runs 17 residues. From germline, CDR1 is SGHNT and CDR2 YENEEA. CDR3 DNA: TGTGCCAGAGAACGCTCGGGCAGGGAAAGGGGTACCTACGAGCAGTACTTC. It translates to CARERSGRERGTYEQYF.

The count of this clone is one. The V gene is TRBV11-3, the J gene TRBJ1-1; D possibly corresponds to TRBD1 (6 bases). Germline values: CDR1 SGHNT, CDR2 YENEEA. V lost 0 bases and J lost 5, with 13 bases in between. The CDR3 is made up of 15 amino acids. CDR3 nucleotides: TGTGCCAGCAGCTTAGAGGGGGGGGCTGGGACTGAAGCTTTCTTT. It is translated as CASSLEGGAGTEAFF.

This rearrangement joins TRBV10-3 to TRBJ2-2, with 7 bases fitting TRBD1. This CDR3 comprises 16 residues. Trimming took 10 bases from V and 5 from J; bases not matched to a gene: 16. In germline, CDR1 is ENHRY, CDR2 SYGVKD. The CDR3 DNA reads as TGTGCCACTGTCTCCGGGACAGTGGGTAGGACCGGGGAGCTGTTTTTT. Its translation: CATVSGTVGRTGELFF.

The chain links TRBV3-1 (or the pseudogene TRBV3-2) to TRBJ2-3; 12 bases are shared with TRBD2. Unmatched junction bases numbered 12, after V lost 2 bases and J lost 3 bases. Germline assignment: CDR1 LGHDT and CDR2 YNNKEL (reference sequence). This CDR3 is 19 amino acids long. CDR3 nucleotides: TGTGCCAGCAGCCAACAACCCCTTGGACTAGCGGGGAGGACAGATACGCAGTATTTT. Encoded protein: CASSQQPLGLAGRTDTQYF.

The chain joins TRBV6-6 to TRBJ1-6; maybe TRBD1 (6 bases). The CDR3 extends over 14 amino acids. Trimming removed 8 bases at V and 9 bases at J, with 17 bases between. The germline V gene encodes CDR1 MNHNY and CDR2 SVGAGI (reference sequence). CDR3 sequence reads: CASCDHQGGSPLHF. The CDR3 DNA follows: TGTGCCAGCTGCGACCACCAAGGGGGTTCACCCCTCCACTTT.

V usage is TRBV27 and J usage is TRBJ1-5, with D hard to call. V was clipped by 0 bases and J by 6 bases, with 9 bases between them. This CDR3 is 14 amino acids long. Germline CDR1 is MNHEY and CDR2 is SMNVEV (reference sequence). CDR3 nucleotide sequence: TGTGCCAGCAGTTTATCAGGGAGGAGTCAGCCCCAGCATTTT. It translates to CASSLSGRSQPQHF.

This clone came up a few times. CDR3: CASSLVQGGNYGYTF. The CDR3 DNA is TGTGCCAGCAGCTTAGTCCAGGGAGGAAACTATGGCTACACCTTC. This chain uses TRBV7-2 with TRBJ1-2, with a possible D match to TRBD1 (5 bases). V lost 1 base and J 2 bases, leaving 11 bases between the germline ends. Germline V gene data show CDR1 as SGHTA and CDR2 as FQGNSA. The CDR3 has 15 residues.

The rearrangement uses TRBV7-9 and TRBJ2-5; possibly TRBD1 for D (6 bases). The CDR3 covers 13 residues. From germline, CDR1 is SEHNR and CDR2 FQNEAQ (reference sequence). V was trimmed by 6 bases and J by 3 bases, leaving 11 bases between them. The CDR3 DNA reads TGTGCCAGCAGTTACCGGGACAAAGAGACCCAGTACTTC. This codes for CASSYRDKETQYF. The full variable domain, with the rest looked up from reference TRBV7-9 and TRBJ2-5, is DTGVSQNPRHKITKRGQNVTFRCDPISEHNRLYWYRQTLGQGPEFLTYFQNEAQLEKSRLLSDRFSAERPKGSFSTLEIQRTEQGDSAMYLCASSYRDKETQYFGPGTRLLVL.

V gene TRBV3-1 (or the pseudogene TRBV3-2) combines with J gene TRBJ2-3; D possibly corresponds to TRBD1 (6 bases). The germline V gene has CDR1 LGHDT and CDR2 YNNKEL (reference sequence). This CDR3 has 13 amino acids. Trimming pared 3 bases from V and 5 bases from J, leaving 9 bases between. Written as DNA, the CDR3 is TGTGCCAGCAGCCAGGACAGCCAAGATACGCAGTATTTT. It codes for CASSQDSQDTQYF.

This clone was recorded many times. The gene calls are TRBV9 and TRBJ1-2, with TRBD1 identical over 7 bases. CDR1 is SGDLS, CDR2 YYNGEE, per germline. The J segment lost 2 bases and the V segment lost 4 bases, leaving 5 bases of the junction unmatched. The CDR3 is made up of 14 amino acids. The CDR3 is CASSLTGLNYGYTF. The CDR3 DNA sequence: TGTGCCAGCAGCCTGACAGGGCTCAACTATGGCTACACCTTC. Variable domain in full (rest from reference TRBV9 and TRBJ1-2): DSGVTQTPKHLITATGQRVTLRCSPRSGDLSVYWYQQSLDQGLQFLIQYYNGEERAKGNILERFSAQQFPDLHSELNLSSLELGDSALYFCASSLTGLNYGYTFGSGTRLTVV.

The chain links TRBV7-8 to TRBJ1-1, with TRBD1 matching 8 bases. Per germline, CDR1 SGHVS and CDR2 FQNEAQ. After removal of 3 bases from V and 4 bases from J, the junction contained 10 bases not matched to a gene. This CDR3 spans 16 amino acids. DNA of the CDR3: TGTGCCAGCAGCTTCGGGGCAGGGGGCGGGTTCACTGAAGCTTTCTTT. Translating gives CASSFGAGGGFTEAFF.

This chain joins TRBV6-4 and TRBJ2-2; no clear D gene. Between the trimmed V and J ends, which lost 5 bases and 1 base, there was a span of 11 bases. CDR3 length equals 15 residues. Germline-derived CDR1 and CDR2 are MRHNA and SNTAGT. This CDR3 is CASSQVAVNTGELFF. CDR3 DNA: TGTGCCAGCAGTCAAGTGGCAGTGAACACCGGGGAGCTGTTTTTT.

Only a few counts were recorded for this clone. V gene TRBV7-9 combines with J gene TRBJ2-2, with D uncertain. In germline, CDR1 is SEHNR, CDR2 FQNEAQ (reference sequence). The V end was cut by 5 bases, the J end by 11 bases, with 12 bases between. CDR3 size: 12 residues. The CDR3 region is CASSPRAVELFF. CDR3 DNA: TGTGCCAGCAGCCCGCGCGCGGTAGAGCTGTTTTTT.

The chain uses TRBV27 and TRBJ2-1, with D tentatively TRBD1 (6 bases). The CDR3 is 15 residues long. Trimming pared 4 bases from V and 6 bases from J, leaving 16 bases between. CDR1 and CDR2 (germline): MNHEY, SMNVEV (reference sequence). The CDR3: CASSYTPPDSNEQFF. The CDR3 coding sequence is TGTGCCAGCAGTTACACACCCCCGGACAGCAATGAGCAGTTCTTC.

The chain joins TRBV5-1 to TRBJ1-4; 7 bases fit TRBD1. This CDR3 comprises 12 residues. After removal of 0 bases from V and 15 bases from J, the junction contained 5 bases not matched to a gene. The V gene's germline CDR1 is SGHRS and CDR2 YFSETQ. The CDR3 nucleotides read TGCGCCAGCAGCTTGGGGACAGGAGGTTTGTTTTTT. It specifies CASSLGTGGLFF.

The chain joins TRBV12-5 to TRBJ1-5; D is uncertain. CDR1 and CDR2 (germline): LGHNT, FRNRAP. Trimming left V 6 bases short and J 9 bases short, with 18 bases between. The CDR3 length is 14 residues. The CDR3 nucleotides read TGTGCTAGTGGCCTGAAGGCCACAGAGGGGCCCCAGCATTTT. This sequence encodes CASGLKATEGPQHF.